The 10 T cell receptor beta chains below were found in one sample sequenced in a study of CD8+CD57+ T cells in acquired aplastic anemia (dated by TCRdb to 2016 to 2019). These reads were obtained on an Illumina HiSeq 2000. TCR beta VDJ combination and CDR3 sequence profiling used genomic DNA as the template. In TCRdb, the public reads were trimmed at Q25 with fastp and aligned with MiXCR, with productive beta chains retained. For every CDR3 protein sequence, its rows merge into one entry that carries the most common genes and DNA. This sample comprises around 180,000 distinct CDR3 sequences, about 64% of them detected only once. Of the sample, under 60% falls within the top ten clones. The sample consisted of sorted CD4+, CD8+, or CD8+CD57+ T cells (not recorded which) from PBMCs. The receptors stem from a human donor in good health.

The gene calls are TRBV20-1 and TRBJ1-1; D gene unclear. The CDR3 contains 12 residues. V lost 6 bases and J lost 1, with 9 bases in between. Germline assignment: CDR1 DFQATT and CDR2 SNEGSKA (reference sequence). CDR3 in DNA: TGCAGTGCCAAAACAGCGAACACTGAAGCTTTCTTT. Protein product: CSAKTANTEAFF.

The rearrangement links TRBV7-4 to TRBJ2-1, with D tentatively TRBD2 (6 bases). The CDR3 totals 12 residues. Germline values: CDR1 SGHVT, CDR2 SQSDAQ. The ends were cut back, 3 bases at V and 8 bases at J, with 8 bases in the middle. The CDR3 loop is CASSLGLYEQFF. CDR3 DNA sequence: TGTGCCAGCAGCTTGGGACTTTATGAGCAGTTCTTC.

The rearrangement joins TRBV15 to TRBJ1-1; D is uncertain. The CDR3 loop spans 13 amino acids. V lost 1 base and J 11 bases, leaving 14 bases between the germline ends. CDR1 LNHNV and CDR2 YYDKDF come from the germline V gene (reference sequence). CDR3 amino acids: CATSRVVGPLAFF. DNA for the CDR3: TGTGCCACCAGCAGAGTGGTGGGTCCCCTGGCTTTCTTT.

The chain combines TRBV20-1 with TRBJ1-1; TRBD1 might be the D (5 bases). Trimming took off 0 bases at V and 0 bases at J, with 8 bases between the two ends. Looked up from germline, CDR1 is DFQATT and CDR2 is SNEGSKA (reference sequence). The CDR3 has 14 amino acids. CDR3 coding DNA: TGCAGTGCTAGAGAGGGGGGACTGAACACTGAAGCTTTCTTT. Its translation: CSAREGGLNTEAFF.

This clonotype was seen at least ten times. The V and J genes are TRBV15 and TRBJ1-6, with D unresolved. The CDR3 is 13 residues long. Trimming stripped 1 base from V and 6 bases from J, with 4 bases between. Germline values: CDR1 LNHNV, CDR2 YYDKDF (reference sequence). CDR3 in DNA: TGTGCCACCAGCAGAGTTGGTAATTCACCCCTCCACTTT. Translated, it gives CATSRVGNSPLHF.

The rearrangement uses TRBV19 and TRBJ1-5; 9 nucleotides align to TRBD1. V shed 5 bases, J shed 5 bases, and the junction held 10 bases outside the gene matches. This CDR3 is built from 16 residues. CDR1 LNHDA and CDR2 SQIVND come from the germline V gene (reference sequence). CDR3 region: CASSPWTGVWDQPQHF. DNA for the CDR3: TGTGCCAGTAGTCCCTGGACAGGGGTCTGGGATCAGCCCCAGCATTTT.

This rearrangement joins TRBV3-1 to TRBJ1-1, with TRBD1 as a possible D gene (5 bases). Per the germline V gene, CDR1 is LGHDT and CDR2 is YNNKEL (reference sequence). The CDR3 consists of 13 residues. V gave up 3 bases and J gave up 7 bases, with 12 bases separating them. CDR3 DNA sequence: TGTGCCAGCAGCCAGGGGGAGTGGGTTGAAGCTTTCTTT. This gives the protein CASSQGEWVEAFF.

This clonotype was recorded once. One end of the junction does not line up with germline, which may come from a read error. CDR3 coding DNA: TGTGCCATCAGCAAGAGGGACAGGGAGCAGTTCTTC. It translates to CAISKRDREQFF. The J gene is TRBJ2-5, the V gene TRBV15; 8 bases fit TRBD1. The J call may be incorrect, as the DNA end agrees better with TRBJ2-1. There are 12 residues in the CDR3. CDR1 and CDR2 from the germline V gene are LNHNV and YYDKDF (reference sequence).

This clonotype showed up many times. V gene TRBV5-6 combines with J gene TRBJ1-6; a possible D gene is TRBD1 (5 bases). The CDR3 has 14 residues. Trimming removed 2 bases from V and 9 bases from J, with 12 bases in between. Germline CDR1 reads SGHDT; CDR2 reads YYEEEE. CDR3 nucleotide sequence: TGTGCCAGCAGCTTCGCGACAGTATTTTCACCCCTCCACTTT. The encoded protein is CASSFATVFSPLHF.

The chain uses TRBV6-1 and TRBJ1-1; D gene unclear. V was pared by 3 bases and J by 1 base, with 9 bases between. Germline V CDR1 and CDR2: MNHNS, SASEGT. CDR3 size: 14 residues. Written as DNA, the CDR3 is TGTGCCAGCAGTGAGATGTGGGGGAACACTGAAGCTTTCTTT. Translation: CASSEMWGNTEAFF.